Following are 15 T cell receptor beta chains from one sample sequenced in a study of blood T cell repertoires in COVID-19. The assay was immunoSEQ multiplex PCR, and TCRdb's table has in-frame clones only and misses some. Here the sample spans roughly 370,000 clones, around nine tenths being singletons. The sequenced sample was PBMCs or T cells enriched from blood (not recorded which). Receptor source: a woman aged 45-59 years who had recovered from COVID-19.

In this sample, this clone turned up a few times. The genes are TRBV13 and TRBJ1-2; D not resolved. Germline V gives CDR1 PRHDT, CDR2 FYEKMQ (reference sequence). This CDR3 region has 12 residues. V shed 0 bases and J shed 7 bases, with 6 bases lying between them. The CDR3 DNA follows: TGTGCCAGCAGCTTAGGGGAGGCTGGCTACACCTTC. As protein: CASSLGEAGYTF.

CDR3 region: CASSGILAGGAYEQFF. CDR3 DNA: TGTGCCAGCAGCGGGATACTAGCGGGAGGGGCCTATGAGCAGTTCTTC. This chain uses TRBV11-2 with TRBJ2-1; 13 bases agree with TRBD2. The J segment lost 8 bases and the V segment lost 5 bases, leaving 9 bases of the junction unmatched. The CDR3 extends over 16 amino acids. Per the germline V gene, CDR1 is SGHAT and CDR2 is FQNNGV. The full variable domain, with the rest looked up from reference TRBV11-2 and TRBJ2-1, is EAGVAQSPRYKIIEKRQSVAFWCNPISGHATLYWYQQILGQGPKLLIQFQNNGVVDDSQLPKDRFSAERLKGVDSTLKIQPAKLEDSAVYLCASSGILAGGAYEQFFGPGTRLTVL.

The chain carries TRBV24-1 and TRBJ2-3; D may be TRBD2 (5 bases). Trimming took 4 bases from V and 2 from J, leaving 12 bases between them. The CDR3 length is 15 residues. Germline V gene sequence: CDR1 KGHDR, CDR2 SFDVKD. CDR3 sequence (DNA): TGTGCCACCAGTGAATCCGGGGTCACCACAGATACGCAGTATTTT. This translates into CATSESGVTTDTQYF.

The V call is TRBV4-2, the J call TRBJ1-2, with TRBD1 matching 7 bases. This CDR3 contains 16 residues. V lost 0 bases, J lost 0 bases, and 4 bases stayed unmatched. Germline V gives CDR1 LGHNA, CDR2 YNFKEQ. The CDR3 loop reads CASSQDQGQPNYGYTF. The CDR3 DNA sequence: TGTGCCAGCAGCCAAGATCAGGGACAGCCTAACTATGGCTACACCTTC.

This chain connects TRBV4-2 to TRBJ2-2; D might be TRBD1 (5 bases). The V gene's germline CDR1 is LGHNA and CDR2 YNFKEQ. The CDR3 extends over 17 amino acids. The germline V and J ends were trimmed by 3 bases and 1 base, with 15 bases remaining between them. The CDR3 nucleotides are TGTGCCAGCAGCCACCCCATTGGGGCAATGAACACCGGGGAGCTGTTTTTT. It yields the protein CASSHPIGAMNTGELFF.

V and J are TRBV19 and TRBJ1-5; no reliable D call. Germline loops: CDR1 LNHDA, CDR2 SQIVND (reference sequence). The CDR3 totals 14 residues. Trimming left V 5 bases short and J 9 bases short, with 17 bases between. CDR3 region: CASSSAALSGPQHF. As DNA, the CDR3 is TGTGCCAGTAGTTCGGCGGCCCTCTCGGGGCCCCAGCATTTT. The variable domain in full, completed from reference TRBV19 and TRBJ1-5, reads DGGITQSPKYLFRKEGQNVTLSCEQNLNHDAMYWYRQDPGQGLRLIYYSQIVNDFQKGDIAEGYSVSREKKESFPLTVTSAQKNPTAFYLCASSSAALSGPQHFGDGTRLSIL.

This chain joins TRBV6-5 and TRBJ2-3; 9 positions match TRBD2. V was clipped by 4 bases and J by 4 bases; unmatched bases: 6. Looked up from germline, CDR1 is MNHEY and CDR2 is SVGAGI. This CDR3 contains 15 residues. The CDR3 loop reads CASSSRGGGADTQYF. DNA for the CDR3: TGTGCCAGCAGTTCGCGGGGGGGCGGGGCAGATACGCAGTATTTT.

The rearrangement joins TRBV6-5 to TRBJ1-1, with D tentatively TRBD1 (6 bases). The CDR3 is 14 amino acids. Trimming took off 6 bases at V and 0 bases at J, with 11 bases between the two ends. In germline, CDR1 is MNHEY, CDR2 SVGAGI. This CDR3 is CASSKGGMNTEAFF. The CDR3 DNA follows: TGTGCCAGCAGCAAAGGGGGTATGAACACTGAAGCTTTCTTT.

V and J are TRBV2 and TRBJ2-7, with 9 nucleotides matching TRBD1. CDR1 is SNHLY and CDR2 is FYNNEI in the germline V gene. The junction had 9 bases not matched to a gene; V was cut back by 6 bases and J by 3 bases. The length of the CDR3 is 15 residues. CDR3 in amino acids: CASRAGTGNLYEQYF. The CDR3 DNA follows: TGTGCCAGCAGGGCCGGGACAGGGAATCTCTACGAGCAGTACTTC.

This clone was recorded only once. This sequence joins TRBV27 and TRBJ2-1; tentative D call: TRBD2 (5 bases). Trimming cost V 6 bases and J 5 bases, with 20 bases left between them. The CDR3 sequence is 16 residues long. Germline CDR1 reads MNHEY; CDR2 reads SMNVEV (reference sequence). This CDR3 is CASRPGSGSLHNEQFF. The CDR3 nucleotides read TGTGCCAGCAGACCGGGATCGGGGTCGTTGCACAATGAGCAGTTCTTC.

The chain employs TRBV20-1 and TRBJ2-3; 10 nucleotides align to TRBD2. Germline CDR1 and CDR2: DFQATT and SNEGSKA (reference sequence). CDR3 length: 13 amino acids. After removal of 6 bases from V and 5 bases from J, the junction contained 5 bases not matched to a gene. The CDR3 DNA sequence: TGCAGTGCAAGTAGACTAGCGGGAGATACGCAGTATTTT. It codes for CSASRLAGDTQYF.

The gene calls are TRBV7-9 and TRBJ2-6; D is unresolved. Trimming removed 6 bases from V and 1 base from J, with 7 bases in between. The CDR3 totals 14 residues. Germline V gene lookup returns CDR1 SEHNR and CDR2 FQNEAQ (reference sequence). In DNA, the CDR3 is TGTGCCAGCAGGCGAGAGTCTGGGGCCAACGTCCTGACTTTC. Translated, it gives CASRRESGANVLTF.

This chain uses TRBV19 with TRBJ1-4; 7 bases map to TRBD1. The CDR3 runs 16 residues. V lost 5 bases, J lost 1 base, and 7 bases stayed unmatched. The germline V gene encodes CDR1 LNHDA and CDR2 SQIVND (reference sequence). CDR3 sequence reads: CASSEKQGLTNEKLFF. The DNA of the CDR3 is TGTGCCAGTAGTGAGAAACAGGGGTTAACTAATGAAAAACTGTTTTTT.

The table lists this clone with a count of one. The rearrangement uses TRBV7-2 and TRBJ2-5, with D possibly matching TRBD2 (5 bases). V shed 5 bases and J shed 2 bases, with 15 bases lying between them. The CDR3 has 15 residues. Germline-derived CDR1 and CDR2 are SGHTA and FQGNSA. The CDR3 is CASSPLRLAQETQYF. In DNA, the CDR3 is TGTGCCAGCAGCCCCCTCCGGCTAGCTCAAGAGACCCAGTACTTC.

This clone was counted once. J is TRBJ1-1 and V is TRBV4-3, with unresolved D. Between the trimmed V and J ends, which lost 1 base and 0 bases, there was a span of 9 bases. Germline lookup yields CDR1 LGHNA and CDR2 YSLEER. This CDR3 spans 15 amino acids. Written as DNA, the CDR3 is TGCGCCAGCAGCCAAGTCGTCGGGGTGAACACTGAAGCTTTCTTT. Its translation is CASSQVVGVNTEAFF.